This T cell receptor (beta chain) was sequenced during a study of blood T cell repertoires in COVID-19. This CDR3 region has 15 residues. Germline trimming cut 3 bases from V and 7 bases from J; bases unmatched to any gene: 4. CDR1 is LNHNV, CDR2 YYDKDF, per germline (reference sequence). Method: immunoSEQ multiplex PCR; TCRdb's copy keeps in-frame clones and lacks some. Of 60,000 to 75,000 clones listed, about 89% were seen once; the top ten hold under 15%. Material: peripheral blood. The rearrangement joins TRBV15 to TRBJ1-6, with 9 bases that match TRBD1. The TCR comes from a woman aged 55-69 years with acute or convalescent COVID-19. CDR3 sequence: CATSRTGTGNSPLHF. In DNA, the CDR3 is TGTGCCACCAGCAGGACCGGGACAGGGAATTCACCCCTCCACTTT.